In this sample, the clone carrying this TCR beta chain turned up many times. V lost 2 bases and J lost 3, with 13 bases in between. The CDR3 has 15 residues. Germline loops: CDR1 MDHEN, CDR2 SYDVKM. These data originate in a study of shared clonotypes between healthy human individuals. Sequencing used immunoSEQ multiplex PCR; TCRdb keeps in-frame clones, though not all of them. Seen here are approximately 320,000 clones, 74% observed once, and the top ten hold approximately 10%. The rearrangement joins TRBV28 to TRBJ2-5, with TRBD2 as a possible D gene (6 bases). Sequencing was carried out using memory CD4+ T cells sorted from blood. Specified subset: CD45RA-negative fraction. This receptor was identified in a man aged 25 to 40 in good health. DNA of the CDR3: TGTGCCAGCAGTTTAATTTTGGGGGGAAAAGAGACCCAGTACTTC. Its translation: CASSLILGGKETQYF.